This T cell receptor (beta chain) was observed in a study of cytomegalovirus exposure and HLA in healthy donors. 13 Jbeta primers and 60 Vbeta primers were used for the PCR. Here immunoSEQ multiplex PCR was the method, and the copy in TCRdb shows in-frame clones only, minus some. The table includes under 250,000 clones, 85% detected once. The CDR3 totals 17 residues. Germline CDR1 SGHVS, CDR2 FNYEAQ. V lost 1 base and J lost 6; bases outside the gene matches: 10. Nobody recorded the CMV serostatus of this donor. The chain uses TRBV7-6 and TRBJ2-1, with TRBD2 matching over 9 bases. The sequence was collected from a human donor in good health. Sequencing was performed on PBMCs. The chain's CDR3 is CASSLDGAGGPGNEQFF. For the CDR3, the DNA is TGTGCCAGCAGCTTAGACGGCGCGGGAGGGCCCGGCAATGAGCAGTTCTTC.